This TCR beta chain was retrieved from a study of T cell responses to AZD1222 COVID-19 vaccine. TCRdb's copy holds only in-frame clones and misses some; the assay was immunoSEQ multiplex PCR. The sample lists 140,000 to 150,000 clones; roughly 90% were seen once. Notes on this clone: Its antigen is still unknown.

Second doses were pooled across both intervals (about 4 or about 12 weeks). Study-wide results and caveats: In the spike-specific TCR repertoire, nearly half reportedly target unmutated variant regions. Repertoire collection took place solely once the T cell response had peaked. Spike-specific TCR breadth and depth rose after two AZD1222 doses.

This specimen consisted of peripheral blood, obtained 28 days after the second AZD1222 dose. The receptor was derived from an adult who received the AZD1222 COVID-19 vaccine.

The CDR3 DNA follows: TGTGCCACCGCTACGTTTTTGGGGTCTAATCAGCCCCAGCATTTT. This encodes CATATFLGSNQPQHF. The chain employs TRBV6-5 and TRBJ1-5; no clear D gene. CDR1 is MNHEY and CDR2 is SVGAGI in the germline V gene. The CDR3 has 15 amino acids. V dropped 10 bases and J dropped 4 bases, with 20 bases sitting between them.